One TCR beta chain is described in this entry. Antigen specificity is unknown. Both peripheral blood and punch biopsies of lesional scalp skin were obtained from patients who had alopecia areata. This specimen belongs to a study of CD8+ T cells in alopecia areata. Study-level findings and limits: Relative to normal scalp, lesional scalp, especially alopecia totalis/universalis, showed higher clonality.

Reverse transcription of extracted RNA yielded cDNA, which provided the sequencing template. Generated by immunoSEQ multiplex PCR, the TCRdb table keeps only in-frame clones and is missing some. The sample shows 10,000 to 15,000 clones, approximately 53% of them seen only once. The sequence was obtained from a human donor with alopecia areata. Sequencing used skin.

Written as DNA, the CDR3 is TGTGCCATCAGTGAGGGGGATGGGGACATTCAGTACTTC. It codes for CAISEGDGDIQYF. The chain recombines TRBV10-3 with TRBJ2-4; no reliable D call. CDR3 length equals 13 residues. The V gene lost 2 bases and the J gene lost 8 bases, with 10 bases spanning the gap. Germline V gives CDR1 ENHRY, CDR2 SYGVKD.